The TCR beta chain described here comes from a study of blood T cell repertoires in COVID-19. From germline, CDR1 is SGHAT and CDR2 FQNNGV. The CDR3 totals 16 residues. After removal of 5 bases from V and 6 bases from J, the junction contained 6 bases not matched to a gene. Generated by immunoSEQ multiplex PCR, the TCRdb table keeps only in-frame clones and is missing some. Here the sample spans 100,000 to 150,000 clones, around 80% being singletons. The V and J genes are TRBV11-2 and TRBJ2-1; TRBD2 matches at 14 bases. Sequenced: peripheral blood. The TCR comes from a man older than 75 with active or convalescent COVID-19. CDR3 in DNA: TGTGCCAGCAGCCAACTGGGACTAGCGGGGGCCAATGAGCAGTTCTTC. The encoded protein is CASSQLGLAGANEQFF.